The rows below give T cell receptor beta chains drawn from one sample of a study of OX40 agonist ivuxolimab in advanced cancers. The protocol was immunoSEQ multiplex PCR, while the TCRdb copy is restricted to in-frame clones and leaves out a portion. Here the sample spans tens of thousands of clones, more than 80% being singletons. The source material was CD4+ or CD8+ T cells sorted from blood, sampled in a trial of the OX40 agonist ivuxolimab. These receptors were collected from an adult with an advanced solid tumor such as melanoma, head and neck, liver or kidney cancer. Each CDR3 is given with its conserved first and last residue. D genes are given only for firm matches. Size is stated for part of the rows, as once, few or many counts, or as a class when the clone is expanded.

j_call: TRBJ2-5; cdr3_length: 14; clone_size: NA; v_call: TRBV7-8; d_call: NA; cdr3_aa: CASSLRGRQETQYF; cdr3_nt: TGTGCCAGCAGTTTGAGGGGTCGCCAAGAGACCCAGTACTTC
j_call: TRBJ2-7; cdr3_length: 15; clone_size: NA; v_call: TRBV2; d_call: NA; cdr3_aa: CASSDPPGGIYEQYF; cdr3_nt: TGTGCCAGCAGCGACCCCCCGGGTGGGATCTACGAGCAGTACTTC
j_call: TRBJ1-2; cdr3_length: 15; clone_size: NA; v_call: TRBV4-1; d_call: NA; cdr3_aa: CASSQVEGGTYGYTF; cdr3_nt: TGCGCCAGCAGCCAAGTGGAGGGAGGGACCTATGGCTACACCTTC
j_call: TRBJ2-5; cdr3_length: 15; clone_size: NA; v_call: TRBV6-5; d_call: NA; cdr3_aa: CASSYIRGARETQYF; cdr3_nt: TGTGCCAGCAGTTACATTCGGGGGGCTCGGGAGACCCAGTACTTC
j_call: TRBJ2-5; cdr3_length: 13; clone_size: NA; v_call: TRBV7-2; d_call: NA; cdr3_aa: CASSLGQQETQYF; cdr3_nt: TGTGCCAGCAGCTTAGGTCAGCAAGAGACCCAGTACTTC
j_call: TRBJ2-7; cdr3_length: 13; clone_size: NA; v_call: TRBV19; d_call: NA; cdr3_aa: CASSRAFAYEQYF; cdr3_nt: TGTGCCAGCAGTAGGGCCTTCGCGTACGAGCAGTACTTC
j_call: TRBJ1-5; cdr3_length: 15; clone_size: NA; v_call: TRBV7-2; d_call: NA; cdr3_aa: CASSLVGPRKQPQHF; cdr3_nt: TGTGCCAGCAGCTTGGTGGGACCGCGTAAACAGCCCCAGCATTTT
j_call: TRBJ1-1; cdr3_length: 13; clone_size: once; v_call: TRBV5-1; d_call: NA; cdr3_aa: CASSLEHRSTAFF; cdr3_nt: TGCGCCAGCAGCTTGGAACACAGGAGTACCGCTTTCTTT
j_call: TRBJ2-7; cdr3_length: 12; clone_size: NA; v_call: TRBV28; d_call: NA; cdr3_aa: CASTAGTYEQYF; cdr3_nt: TGTGCCAGCACCGCAGGGACCTACGAGCAGTACTTC
j_call: TRBJ2-1; cdr3_length: 15; clone_size: NA; v_call: TRBV5-1; d_call: TRBD2; cdr3_aa: CASSSLAGANNEQFF; cdr3_nt: TGCGCCAGCAGCTCTCTCGCGGGAGCCAACAATGAGCAGTTCTTC
j_call: TRBJ1-2; cdr3_length: 14; clone_size: NA; v_call: TRBV10-3; d_call: TRBD1; cdr3_aa: CAISDLGQLYGYTF; cdr3_nt: TGTGCCATCAGTGACCTGGGACAGCTCTATGGCTACACCTTC
j_call: TRBJ2-3; cdr3_length: 14; clone_size: NA; v_call: TRBV19; d_call: NA; cdr3_aa: CASSIDNGPDTQYF; cdr3_nt: TGTGCCAGTAGTATAGACAACGGGCCAGATACGCAGTATTTT
j_call: TRBJ2-7; cdr3_length: 15; clone_size: NA; v_call: TRBV5-1; d_call: NA; cdr3_aa: CASSQDPGTKNEQYF; cdr3_nt: TGCGCCAGCAGCCAGGATCCCGGGACAAAGAATGAGCAGTACTTC
j_call: TRBJ2-2; cdr3_length: 16; clone_size: NA; v_call: TRBV9; d_call: TRBD2; cdr3_aa: CASSVGLAASTGELFF; cdr3_nt: TGTGCCAGCAGCGTAGGACTAGCGGCGTCCACCGGGGAGCTGTTTTTT
j_call: TRBJ2-7; cdr3_length: 16; clone_size: few; v_call: TRBV6-6; d_call: NA; cdr3_aa: CASSSSWRGSSYEQYF; cdr3_nt: TGTGCCAGCAGTTCCTCATGGCGGGGAAGCTCCTACGAGCAGTACTTC
j_call: TRBJ1-2; cdr3_length: 14; clone_size: NA; v_call: TRBV5-4; d_call: TRBD1; cdr3_aa: CASSPTGQNYGYTF; cdr3_nt: TGTGCCAGCAGCCCTACGGGACAGAACTATGGCTACACCTTC
j_call: TRBJ2-2; cdr3_length: 15; clone_size: NA; v_call: TRBV18; d_call: NA; cdr3_aa: CASSPVRTNTGELFF; cdr3_nt: TGTGCCAGCTCACCTGTCAGGACGAACACCGGGGAGCTGTTTTTT
j_call: TRBJ2-2; cdr3_length: 16; clone_size: NA; v_call: TRBV5-6; d_call: TRBD2; cdr3_aa: CASSSRLAGGTGELFF; cdr3_nt: TGTGCCAGCAGTTCACGACTAGCGGGAGGGACCGGGGAGCTGTTTTTT
j_call: TRBJ2-3; cdr3_length: 13; clone_size: NA; v_call: TRBV7-3; d_call: NA; cdr3_aa: CASSLDRGDTQYF; cdr3_nt: TGTGCCAGCAGCTTAGACCGAGGGGATACGCAGTATTTT
j_call: TRBJ2-7; cdr3_length: 15; clone_size: NA; v_call: TRBV11-1; d_call: NA; cdr3_aa: CASSLAAVRPVEQYF; cdr3_nt: TGTGCCAGCAGCTTGGCCGCAGTCCGTCCGGTTGAGCAGTACTTC
j_call: TRBJ1-1; cdr3_length: 12; clone_size: NA; v_call: TRBV6-4; d_call: NA; cdr3_aa: CASTNRKGDAFF; cdr3_nt: TGTGCCAGCACCAACAGGAAGGGGGACGCTTTCTTT
j_call: TRBJ2-1; cdr3_length: 11; clone_size: NA; v_call: TRBV5-4; d_call: NA; cdr3_aa: CASSLKDEQFF; cdr3_nt: TGTGCCAGCAGCCTAAAGGATGAGCAGTTCTTC
j_call: TRBJ2-5; cdr3_length: 11; clone_size: NA; v_call: TRBV20-1; d_call: NA; cdr3_aa: CSAHLTGTQYF; cdr3_nt: TGCAGTGCCCACCTTACCGGGACCCAGTACTTC
j_call: TRBJ1-2; cdr3_length: 13; clone_size: NA; v_call: TRBV7-9; d_call: TRBD1; cdr3_aa: CASRSDRSYGYTF; cdr3_nt: TGTGCCAGCAGGTCGGACAGGAGCTATGGCTACACCTTC
j_call: TRBJ2-7; cdr3_length: 11; clone_size: NA; v_call: TRBV29-1; d_call: NA; cdr3_aa: CSVGRSYEQYF; cdr3_nt: TGCAGCGTTGGTAGAAGTTACGAGCAGTACTTC
j_call: TRBJ2-4; cdr3_length: 15; clone_size: NA; v_call: TRBV2; d_call: TRBD1; cdr3_aa: CASSHDRVDPHIQYF; cdr3_nt: TGTGCCAGCAGTCACGACAGGGTTGACCCGCACATTCAGTACTTC
j_call: TRBJ2-3; cdr3_length: 15; clone_size: NA; v_call: TRBV6-6; d_call: NA; cdr3_aa: CASSYGGSGTDTQYF; cdr3_nt: TGTGCCAGCAGTTACGGGGGTAGCGGCACAGATACGCAGTATTTT
j_call: TRBJ1-2; cdr3_length: 12; clone_size: NA; v_call: TRBV23-1; d_call: NA; cdr3_aa: CASNSSASGYTF; cdr3_nt: TGCGCCAGTAATTCATCGGCGAGCGGCTACACCTTC
j_call: TRBJ1-5; cdr3_length: 14; clone_size: NA; v_call: TRBV5-4; d_call: NA; cdr3_aa: CASSLAGGNQPQHF; cdr3_nt: TGTGCCAGCAGCTTGGCGGGGGGGAATCAGCCCCAGCATTTT
j_call: TRBJ1-5; cdr3_length: 16; clone_size: NA; v_call: TRBV19; d_call: TRBD1; cdr3_aa: CASSRSGQVYNQPQHF; cdr3_nt: TGTGCCAGTAGTAGATCGGGACAGGTCTACAATCAGCCCCAGCATTTT
j_call: TRBJ1-5; cdr3_length: 15; clone_size: NA; v_call: TRBV18; d_call: TRBD1; cdr3_aa: CASSSSTGPSQPQHF; cdr3_nt: TGTGCCAGCTCAAGCTCGACAGGGCCAAGCCAGCCCCAGCATTTT
j_call: TRBJ2-2; cdr3_length: 14; clone_size: NA; v_call: TRBV5-1; d_call: TRBD1; cdr3_aa: CASSRTGVAGELFF; cdr3_nt: TGCGCCAGCAGCCGAACAGGGGTGGCCGGGGAGCTGTTTTTT
j_call: TRBJ2-7; cdr3_length: 15; clone_size: NA; v_call: TRBV2; d_call: NA; cdr3_aa: CASSKLSSDSYEQYF; cdr3_nt: TGTGCCAGCAGTAAGCTGTCATCAGACTCCTACGAGCAGTACTTC
j_call: TRBJ2-7; cdr3_length: 15; clone_size: NA; v_call: TRBV5-1; d_call: NA; cdr3_aa: CASSLEATARGEQYF; cdr3_nt: TGCGCCAGCAGCTTGGAAGCGACTGCGAGGGGCGAGCAGTACTTC
j_call: TRBJ1-1; cdr3_length: 16; clone_size: once; v_call: TRBV6-1; d_call: NA; cdr3_aa: CASSAERISIDTEAFF; cdr3_nt: TGTGCCAGCAGTGCAGAAAGGATCAGTATTGACACTGAAGCTTTCTTT
j_call: TRBJ1-2; cdr3_length: 14; clone_size: NA; v_call: TRBV14; d_call: NA; cdr3_aa: CASSQPPRNYGYTF; cdr3_nt: TGTGCCAGCAGCCAACCTCCCAGGAACTATGGCTACACCTTC
j_call: TRBJ2-1; cdr3_length: 15; clone_size: NA; v_call: TRBV7-6; d_call: NA; cdr3_aa: CASSRRRSSGDEQFF; cdr3_nt: TGTGCCAGCAGCCGAAGACGGTCCTCAGGAGATGAGCAGTTCTTC
j_call: TRBJ2-7; cdr3_length: 14; clone_size: NA; v_call: TRBV28; d_call: NA; cdr3_aa: CASSLRQGNYEQYF; cdr3_nt: TGTGCCAGCAGTTTAAGGCAGGGTAACTACGAGCAGTACTTC
j_call: TRBJ1-4; cdr3_length: 14; clone_size: few; v_call: TRBV5-5; d_call: NA; cdr3_aa: CASSSGQLNEKLFF; cdr3_nt: TGTGCCAGCAGCTCCGGGCAGTTGAATGAAAAACTGTTTTTT
j_call: TRBJ1-2; cdr3_length: 15; clone_size: NA; v_call: TRBV7-2; d_call: TRBD1; cdr3_aa: CASSLLPGQVKGYTF; cdr3_nt: TGTGCCAGCAGCTTGCTCCCCGGACAGGTGAAAGGCTACACCTTC
j_call: TRBJ1-3; cdr3_length: 15; clone_size: NA; v_call: TRBV28; d_call: NA; cdr3_aa: CASSLSTFSGNTIYF; cdr3_nt: TGTGCCAGCAGTTTATCTACGTTCTCTGGAAACACCATATATTTT
j_call: TRBJ1-3; cdr3_length: 15; clone_size: NA; v_call: TRBV30; d_call: NA; cdr3_aa: CAWSVGRQGRNTIYF; cdr3_nt: TGTGCCTGGAGTGTAGGCCGGCAGGGGAGAAACACCATATATTTT
j_call: TRBJ2-4; cdr3_length: 14; clone_size: NA; v_call: TRBV9; d_call: TRBD1; cdr3_aa: CASSVGTGKNIQYF; cdr3_nt: TGTGCCAGCAGCGTAGGGACAGGCAAAAACATTCAGTACTTC
j_call: TRBJ1-4; cdr3_length: 14; clone_size: NA; v_call: TRBV29-1; d_call: NA; cdr3_aa: CSVEVRAGEGKLFF; cdr3_nt: TGCAGCGTTGAAGTTAGGGCAGGGGAGGGCAAACTGTTTTTT
j_call: TRBJ2-2; cdr3_length: 11; clone_size: once; v_call: TRBV30; d_call: NA; cdr3_aa: CGKGGNGELFF; cdr3_nt: TGCGGAAAGGGGGGGAACGGGGAGCTGTTTTTT
j_call: TRBJ2-2; cdr3_length: 14; clone_size: NA; v_call: TRBV6-4; d_call: NA; cdr3_aa: CASSRDVFTGELFF; cdr3_nt: TGTGCCAGCAGCCGGGACGTTTTCACCGGGGAGCTGTTTTTT
j_call: TRBJ1-2; cdr3_length: 15; clone_size: NA; v_call: TRBV6-5; d_call: TRBD1; cdr3_aa: CASSSRDRAGRGYTF; cdr3_nt: TGTGCCAGCAGTTCGCGGGACAGGGCAGGACGGGGCTACACCTTC
j_call: TRBJ2-2; cdr3_length: 13; clone_size: once; v_call: TRBV29-1; d_call: TRBD1; cdr3_aa: CSARDRVTGELFF; cdr3_nt: TGCAGCGCACGGGACAGGGTTACCGGGGAGCTGTTTTTT
j_call: TRBJ1-1; cdr3_length: 14; clone_size: NA; v_call: TRBV6-1; d_call: NA; cdr3_aa: CASSLMGANTEAFF; cdr3_nt: TGTGCCAGCAGTTTGATGGGGGCTAACACTGAAGCTTTCTTT
j_call: TRBJ2-1; cdr3_length: 11; clone_size: NA; v_call: TRBV2; d_call: NA; cdr3_aa: CASSSYNEQFF; cdr3_nt: TGTGCCAGCAGTTCCTACAATGAGCAGTTCTTC
j_call: TRBJ1-5; cdr3_length: 13; clone_size: NA; v_call: TRBV28; d_call: NA; cdr3_aa: CASSYGNNQPQHF; cdr3_nt: TGTGCCAGCAGTTATGGGAATAATCAGCCCCAGCATTTT
j_call: TRBJ2-6; cdr3_length: 17; clone_size: NA; v_call: TRBV28; d_call: NA; cdr3_aa: CASSSPHRATGANVLTF; cdr3_nt: TGTGCCAGCAGTTCGCCCCACAGGGCCACTGGGGCCAACGTCCTGACTTTC
j_call: TRBJ2-5; cdr3_length: 11; clone_size: once; v_call: TRBV20-1; d_call: NA; cdr3_aa: CSANDRETQYF; cdr3_nt: TGCAGTGCTAATGATCGGGAGACCCAGTACTTC
j_call: TRBJ1-2; cdr3_length: 13; clone_size: NA; v_call: TRBV6-1; d_call: NA; cdr3_aa: CASSETGYHGYTF; cdr3_nt: TGTGCCAGCAGCGAAACGGGGTACCATGGCTACACCTTC